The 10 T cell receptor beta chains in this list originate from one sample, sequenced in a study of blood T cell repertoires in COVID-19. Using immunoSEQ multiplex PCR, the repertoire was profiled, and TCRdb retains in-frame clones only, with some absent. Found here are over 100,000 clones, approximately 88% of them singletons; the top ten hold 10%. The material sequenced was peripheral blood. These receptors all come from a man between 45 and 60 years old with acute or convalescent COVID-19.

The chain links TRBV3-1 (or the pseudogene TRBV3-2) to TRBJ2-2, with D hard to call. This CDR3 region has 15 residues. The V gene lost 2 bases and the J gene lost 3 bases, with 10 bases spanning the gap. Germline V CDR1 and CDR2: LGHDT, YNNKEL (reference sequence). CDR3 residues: CASSQYNSYTGELFF. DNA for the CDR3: TGTGCCAGCAGCCAATATAACAGCTACACCGGGGAGCTGTTTTTT.

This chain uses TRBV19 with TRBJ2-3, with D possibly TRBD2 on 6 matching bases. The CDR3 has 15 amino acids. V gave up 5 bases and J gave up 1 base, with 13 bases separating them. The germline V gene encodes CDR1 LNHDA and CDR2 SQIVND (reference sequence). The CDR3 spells CASSSPGLGTDTQYF. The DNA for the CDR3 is TGTGCCAGTAGTTCCCCGGGACTCGGCACAGATACGCAGTATTTT.

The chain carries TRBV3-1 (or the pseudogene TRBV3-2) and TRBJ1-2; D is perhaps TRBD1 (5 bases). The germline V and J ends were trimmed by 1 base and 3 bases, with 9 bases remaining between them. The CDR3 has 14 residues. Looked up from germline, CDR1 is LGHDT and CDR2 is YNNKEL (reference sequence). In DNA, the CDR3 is TGTGCCAGCAGCCAAGGAGGCAGGGACTATGGCTACACCTTC. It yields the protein CASSQGGRDYGYTF.

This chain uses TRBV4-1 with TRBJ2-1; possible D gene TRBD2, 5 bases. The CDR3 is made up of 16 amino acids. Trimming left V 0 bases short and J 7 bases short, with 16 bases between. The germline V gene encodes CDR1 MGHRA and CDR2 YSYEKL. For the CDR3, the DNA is TGCGCCAGCAGCCAAGAAGGCCCAGCGGTATGGAATGAGCAGTTCTTC. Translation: CASSQEGPAVWNEQFF.

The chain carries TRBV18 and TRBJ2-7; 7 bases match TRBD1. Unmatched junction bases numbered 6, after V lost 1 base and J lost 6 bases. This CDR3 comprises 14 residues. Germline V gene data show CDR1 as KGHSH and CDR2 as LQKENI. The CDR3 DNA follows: TGTGCCAGCTCACCACTTGGGACAGAGACCGAGCAGTACTTC. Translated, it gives CASSPLGTETEQYF.

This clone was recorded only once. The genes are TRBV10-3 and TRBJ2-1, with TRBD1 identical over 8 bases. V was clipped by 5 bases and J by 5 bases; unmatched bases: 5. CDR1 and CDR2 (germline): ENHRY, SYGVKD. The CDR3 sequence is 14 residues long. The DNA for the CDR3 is TGTGCCATCAGTCCCGACAGGGGAGACAATGAGCAGTTCTTC. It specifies CAISPDRGDNEQFF.

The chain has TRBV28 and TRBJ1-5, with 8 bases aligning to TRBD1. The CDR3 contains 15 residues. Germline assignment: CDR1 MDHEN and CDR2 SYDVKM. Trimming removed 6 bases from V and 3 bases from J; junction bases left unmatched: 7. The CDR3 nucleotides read TGTGCCAGCAGAAAGGGGACAGGAAACAATCAGCCCCAGCATTTT. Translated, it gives CASRKGTGNNQPQHF.

The CDR3 bases are TGTGCCAGCAGTGATACCCGGGACAGGGACTATAACACTGAAGCTTTCTTT. Its protein is CASSDTRDRDYNTEAFF. The genes are TRBV2 and TRBJ1-1; 9 nucleotides align to TRBD1. Trimming removed 3 bases from V and 2 bases from J; junction bases left unmatched: 10. In germline, CDR1 is SNHLY, CDR2 FYNNEI. This CDR3 spans 17 amino acids.

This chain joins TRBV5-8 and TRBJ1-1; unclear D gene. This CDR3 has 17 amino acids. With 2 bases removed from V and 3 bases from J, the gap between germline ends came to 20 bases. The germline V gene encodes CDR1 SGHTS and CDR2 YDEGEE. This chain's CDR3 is CASSLGSGLVLDTEAFF. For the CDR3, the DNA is TGTGCCAGCAGCTTAGGGAGTGGTTTAGTTTTGGACACTGAAGCTTTCTTT.

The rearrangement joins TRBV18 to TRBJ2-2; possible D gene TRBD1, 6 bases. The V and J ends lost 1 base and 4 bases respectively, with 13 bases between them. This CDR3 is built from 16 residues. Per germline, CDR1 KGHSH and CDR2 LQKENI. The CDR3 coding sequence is TGTGCCAGCTCACCACTTCCCACAGGGTCCACCGGGGAGCTGTTTTTT. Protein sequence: CASSPLPTGSTGELFF.